The text below deals with one T cell receptor beta chain. This CDR3 is built from 15 residues. Losses at the gene ends were 4 bases for V and 6 bases for J; bases not matched to a gene: 6. CDR1 SGHRS and CDR2 YFSETQ come from the germline V gene. The data were produced by immunoSEQ multiplex PCR, yet TCRdb's version contains in-frame clones alone and is incomplete. The data show under 90,000 clones, approximately 95% seen once. This sample is part of a study of T cell changes during pregnancy in multiple sclerosis. The material was peripheral blood, obtained in the second trimester of pregnancy. The chain recombines TRBV5-1 with TRBJ2-2, with TRBD2 identical over 10 bases. The receptor comes from a female donor in good health, enrolled as a control in a pregnancy study. The CDR3 sequence is CASSRGTSEAGELFF. The DNA for the CDR3 is TGCGCCAGCAGCCGGGGGACTAGCGAAGCCGGGGAGCTGTTTTTT.